This T cell receptor beta chain was identified in a study of blood T cell repertoires in COVID-19. Study summary: Samples of COVID-19 (acute and convalescent) were obtained from the United States, Italy and Spain. Nucleic acid was either cDNA or gDNA, and it came from T cells, B-cell-depleted T cells, or PBMCs.

In the source study's methods: Using reference gene primer amplification, nucleated cell counts were estimated. Generated by immunoSEQ multiplex PCR, the TCRdb table keeps only in-frame clones and is missing some. V, J and clone size are taken as reported in that table, and D and trimming were inferred from the DNA itself. This table holds around 40,000 clones, approximately 85% found once. This receptor was taken from a human donor in a cohort sampled during active COVID-19. The material sequenced was peripheral blood.

CDR3 sequence (DNA): TGTGCCAGCAGTTGGGGGACAGGGCGGGAGGAGACCCAGTACTTC. It yields the protein CASSWGTGREETQYF. J is TRBJ2-5 and V is TRBV6-1; TRBD1 matches at 9 bases. CDR1 and CDR2 from the germline V gene are MNHNS and SASEGT. CDR3 size: 15 residues. V trimming: 5 bases; J trimming: 5 bases; junction bases outside the gene matches: 9.